This is a list of T cell receptor beta chains from one sample in a study of T cell responses to AZD1222 COVID-19 vaccine. The repertoire was sequenced with immunoSEQ multiplex PCR; TCRdb's copy has only in-frame clones and lacks some. The sample carries around 100,000 clones, 90% recorded once. The starting material was peripheral blood, obtained on day 0 of AZD1222 vaccination. These receptors were taken from an adult in good health. Each CDR3 is given with its conserved first and last residue. Each record gives: J gene, V gene, D gene, clone size, CDR3 DNA, CDR3 protein. D genes are given only for firm matches. The size entry is marked missing in some rows and otherwise reads once, few, many or a size class.

>TRBJ2-3|TRBV2|TRBD2|NA
TGTGCCAGCAGGGAACTAGCGGGGGGGAGAGATACGCAGTATTTT
CASRELAGGRDTQYF
>TRBJ1-1|TRBV7-3|NA|NA
TGTGCCAGCAGCTTACCCCCAGGCAGGGCGGTAACTCCTGAAGCTTTCTTT
CASSLPPGRAVTPEAFF
>TRBJ1-4|TRBV5-1|NA|NA
TGCGCCAGCAGCTTCGGCGCGAAAGAAAAACTGTTTTTT
CASSFGAKEKLFF
>TRBJ1-2|TRBV28|NA|once
TGTGCCACCCTGCCTACGGGCAGTGGAGGCTACACCTTC
CATLPTGSGGYTF
>TRBJ1-2|TRBV5-1|TRBD1|NA
TGCGCCAGCAGGGGTAGGCAGGGGGAACCCTACACCTTC
CASRGRQGEPYTF
>TRBJ1-6|TRBV28|NA|NA
TGTGCCAGCAGTTTTCTGTCCAGGGAGGATTCACCCCTCCACTTT
CASSFLSREDSPLHF
>TRBJ1-1|TRBV2|NA|NA
TGTGCCAGCACCAGGGGAAACACTGAAGCTTTCTTT
CASTRGNTEAFF
>TRBJ1-1|TRBV11-2|TRBD1|NA
TGTGCCAGCAGCTTAGGGACAGGGGAAGCTTTCTTT
CASSLGTGEAFF
>TRBJ2-4|TRBV28|NA|NA
TGTGCCAGCAGTCCCCTGTTTTCGAGTCAGGCCAAAAACATTCAGTACTTC
CASSPLFSSQAKNIQYF
>TRBJ2-7|TRBV15|NA|NA
TGTGCCACCAGCGCTGAACAGGGGGACTACTACGAGCAGTACTTC
CATSAEQGDYYEQYF
>TRBJ2-1|TRBV27|TRBD1|NA
TGTGCCAGCAGTTTAAGGGCAGGGGGCAACAATGAGCAGTTCTTC
CASSLRAGGNNEQFF
>TRBJ1-6|TRBV2|NA|NA
TGTGCCAGCAGGGTTATGAGGGGGAGCTCCTATAATTCACCCCTCCACTTT
CASRVMRGSSYNSPLHF
>TRBJ2-6|TRBV5-1|NA|once
TGCGCCAGCAGCTTGGAGGGGGGCTCTGGGGCCAACGTCCTGACTTTC
CASSLEGGSGANVLTF
>TRBJ1-6|TRBV27|NA|NA
TGTGCCAGCAGTTTGGGGGGGTCACCCCTCCACTTT
CASSLGGSPLHF
>TRBJ2-1|TRBV5-1|NA|NA
TGCGCCAGCAGCCGCAGGGGCTTGGGCAATGAGCAGTTCTTC
CASSRRGLGNEQFF
>TRBJ2-1|TRBV5-6|NA|NA
TGTGCCAGCAGCTTGTCAGGGTCGGTGGATGAGCAGTTCTTC
CASSLSGSVDEQFF
>TRBJ1-2|TRBV28|TRBD1|NA
TGTGCCAGCAGTACAACAGGGGGCGTCTATGGCTACACCTTC
CASSTTGGVYGYTF
>TRBJ1-1|TRBV6-1|NA|once
TGTGCCAGCAGTGACCCGGGACTAAACCTCGGGGAAGCTTTCTTT
CASSDPGLNLGEAFF